This is a list of T cell receptor beta chains from one sample in a study of blood T cell repertoires in COVID-19. Assay: immunoSEQ multiplex PCR; the TCRdb copy retains only in-frame clones and omits some. Of a few hundred thousand clones listed, about 91% are singletons. Specimen: peripheral blood. The receptors derive from a woman aged 60 to 75 with acute or convalescent COVID-19. CDR3s include the opening cysteine and the closing phenylalanine or tryptophan. The order of the fields is clone size, V gene, J gene, D gene, CDR3 DNA, CDR3 protein. D genes are given only for firm matches. Expanded clones get a size class; other rows say once, few or many, or leave the size out.

NA	TRBV6-6	TRBJ2-1	TRBD2	TGTGCCAGCAGTTCCAGGGCGGCGGGAGGGAACAATGAGCAGTTCTTC	CASSSRAAGGNNEQFF
NA	TRBV24-1	TRBJ2-7	NA	TGTGCCACCAGTGATTTAGACGGGGGCGAGCAGTACTTC	CATSDLDGGEQYF
NA	TRBV4-2	TRBJ2-7	NA	TGTGCCAGCAGCCATTCAGGACACTCTTTTTACGAGCAGTACTTC	CASSHSGHSFYEQYF
NA	TRBV4-1	TRBJ2-7	NA	TGCGCCAGCAGCCAAGATCTGGGGGGTACCCCCTACGAGCAGTACTTC	CASSQDLGGTPYEQYF
NA	TRBV7-3	TRBJ2-1	TRBD1	TGTGCCAGCAGCTCCGCCAGGGGGCCGTACAATGAGCAGTTCTTC	CASSSARGPYNEQFF
NA	TRBV6-5	TRBJ2-7	NA	TGTGCCAGCAGTACCCCGGGGGAGCAGTACTTC	CASSTPGEQYF
NA	TRBV7-9	TRBJ2-5	NA	TGTGCCAGCTCGCTCCGGGTGGAGACCCAGTACTTC	CASSLRVETQYF
NA	TRBV10-3	TRBJ1-3	NA	TGTGCCATCGGAGCCAGGGACTCTGGAAACACCATATATTTT	CAIGARDSGNTIYF
NA	TRBV5-1	TRBJ2-1	NA	TGCGCCAGCAGCCTCGGGGGAGCCTCCTACAATGAGCAGTTCTTC	CASSLGGASYNEQFF
NA	TRBV19	TRBJ1-1	TRBD1	TGTGCCAGTAACAGGGGTACTGAAGCTTTCTTT	CASNRGTEAFF
NA	TRBV3-1/TRBV3-2	TRBJ1-1	NA	TGTGCCAGCAGCCCGTCGACAGCGAACACTGAAGCTTTCTTT	CASSPSTANTEAFF
NA	TRBV18	TRBJ2-1	NA	TGTGCCAGCTCACCGACTTACGCGGACAATGAGCAGTTCTTC	CASSPTYADNEQFF
NA	TRBV9	TRBJ2-3	NA	TGTGCCAGCAGCGCGCTAACAGATACGCAGTATTTT	CASSALTDTQYF
NA	TRBV6-5	TRBJ1-1	NA	TGTGCCAGCACGGGGAACACTGAAGCTTTCTTT	CASTGNTEAFF
NA	TRBV9	TRBJ1-1	NA	TGTGCCAGCAGCGTAGACGGGAGGCCGAACACTGAAGCTTTCTTT	CASSVDGRPNTEAFF
NA	TRBV27	TRBJ1-2	TRBD1	TGTGCCAGCAGTTCGGACGGACAGGTGCACGGCTACACCTTC	CASSSDGQVHGYTF
NA	TRBV25-1	TRBJ2-5	NA	TGTGCCAGCAGTGAATACCGGCAGGGACAAGAGACCCAGTACTTC	CASSEYRQGQETQYF
NA	TRBV3-1/TRBV3-2	TRBJ1-5	NA	TGTGCCAGCAGCCAAGAGGTCAAGACTAATCAGCCCCAGCATTTT	CASSQEVKTNQPQHF
NA	TRBV28	TRBJ1-5	NA	TGTGCCAGCGGGGGGAGTCAGCCCCAGCATTTT	CASGGSQPQHF
NA	TRBV29-1	TRBJ1-2	TRBD1	TGCAGCGTTGAAGCGTTCGAGGGGGCAGGATATGGCTACACCTTC	CSVEAFEGAGYGYTF
NA	TRBV5-6	TRBJ2-7	NA	TGTGCCAGCAGCTTGAGAGCCTACGAGCAGTACTTC	CASSLRAYEQYF
NA	TRBV5-6	TRBJ2-7	NA	TGTGCCAGCAGCTTAGGAATTGGACAAAGACAGTACGAGCAGTACTTC	CASSLGIGQRQYEQYF
NA	TRBV7-2	TRBJ2-7	TRBD2	TGTGCCAGCAGCCCCGGGACTAGCGGGGCCTTGGGGGAGCAGTACTTC	CASSPGTSGALGEQYF
NA	TRBV6-5	TRBJ2-2	NA	TGTGCCAGCAGTTTGACAGGGAACACCGGGGAGCTGTTTTTT	CASSLTGNTGELFF
NA	TRBV11-1	TRBJ2-7	TRBD1	TGTGCCAGCAGCTTACCACAGGGGGCCGCCTACGAGCAGTACTTC	CASSLPQGAAYEQYF
NA	TRBV18	TRBJ2-1	TRBD2	TGTGCCAGCTCACCGCTAGCGGGAGATGAGCAGTTCTTC	CASSPLAGDEQFF
NA	TRBV9	TRBJ2-7	NA	TGTGCCAGCAGCCCCGGATCCAGGACCCCGGGGTACGAGCAGTACTTC	CASSPGSRTPGYEQYF
NA	TRBV6-5	TRBJ1-6	TRBD1	TGTGCCAGCAGCCGGACAGGGTTCGGTTCACCCCTCCACTTT	CASSRTGFGSPLHF
NA	TRBV5-1	TRBJ2-7	NA	TGCGCCAGCACCCAAGACAATCATAGTAACGAGCAGTACTTC	CASTQDNHSNEQYF
NA	TRBV15	TRBJ2-1	NA	TGTGCCACCAGCAGAGGAGCCTTGGGGATGGGGCACAATGAGCAGTTCTTC	CATSRGALGMGHNEQFF
once	TRBV18	TRBJ2-7	TRBD1	TGTGCCAGCTCACCTGACAGGGGAAATTCCTACGAGCAGTACTTC	CASSPDRGNSYEQYF
few	TRBV6-5	TRBJ2-7	TRBD1	TGTGCCAGCAGTTATCCCTCTGGGACAGGGGGTGTCGAGCAGTACTTC	CASSYPSGTGGVEQYF
NA	TRBV9	TRBJ1-4	TRBD1	TGTGCCAGCAGTCTCTCAGGGGGCCTACGGGATGAAAAACTGTTTTTT	CASSLSGGLRDEKLFF
NA	TRBV5-1	TRBJ2-5	NA	TGCGCCAGCAGCATCTGGGGGGCGGCGGGGGTCCAAGAGACCCAGTACTTC	CASSIWGAAGVQETQYF
NA	TRBV7-2	TRBJ2-3	NA	TGTGCCAGCAGGTTTAGAGGAGATACGCAGTATTTT	CASRFRGDTQYF
NA	TRBV4-3	TRBJ1-2	NA	TGCGCCAGCAGCCAAGATATTGACAGGAGGAACTATGGCTACACCTTC	CASSQDIDRRNYGYTF
NA	TRBV7-6	TRBJ2-5	TRBD2	TGTGCCAGCAGCTTTTTCCCCGGGACTAGTGGCCAAGAGACCCAGTACTTC	CASSFFPGTSGQETQYF
NA	TRBV5-6	TRBJ2-3	NA	TGTGCCAGCAGCCGAGGGGGAGGGCGGTTAACAGATACGCAGTATTTT	CASSRGGGRLTDTQYF
NA	TRBV6-6	TRBJ1-1	NA	TGTGCCAGCAGTTACGTGGCGAACACTGAAGCTTTCTTT	CASSYVANTEAFF
NA	TRBV5-1	TRBJ2-4	TRBD2	TGCGCCAGCAGCTTGACCCTCGCTTCCGGGACTAGCGGGGGCTTGGCCAAAAACATTCAGTACTTC	CASSLTLASGTSGGLAKNIQYF
NA	TRBV5-5	TRBJ1-6	NA	TGTGCCAGCAGCGTACAGGGTCTCGATAATTCACCCCTCCACTTT	CASSVQGLDNSPLHF
NA	TRBV5-4	TRBJ1-4	NA	TGTGCCAGCAGCACATCAGGGGTTGAAAAACTGTTTTTT	CASSTSGVEKLFF
NA	TRBV27	TRBJ2-7	TRBD2	TGTGCCAGCAGTTTGCGGGGGTTCTCCTACGAGCAGTACTTC	CASSLRGFSYEQYF
NA	TRBV7-2	TRBJ2-1	NA	TGTGCCAGCAGCCCCTCCTATGGGGGGAATGAGCAGTTCTTC	CASSPSYGGNEQFF
NA	TRBV7-9	TRBJ1-1	TRBD1	TGTGCCAGCAGTCCTTGGACAGGGTGGGCTGAAGCTTTCTTT	CASSPWTGWAEAFF
NA	TRBV18	TRBJ1-4	TRBD1	TGTGCCAGCTCCCCGGGACAGTTGGAAAAACTGTTTTTT	CASSPGQLEKLFF
NA	TRBV5-1	TRBJ2-5	NA	TGCGCCAGCAGCTTACAGGGTCGAGAGACCCAGTACTTC	CASSLQGRETQYF
NA	TRBV6-5	TRBJ1-2	NA	TGTGCCAGCAACGACCCCGGTCGGAGTTCGGGCTACACCTTC	CASNDPGRSSGYTF
NA	TRBV9	TRBJ2-5	TRBD2	TGTGCCAGCAGCGTAGCCGGGACTAGAGCGGAGACCCAGTACTTC	CASSVAGTRAETQYF
NA	TRBV5-1	TRBJ2-1	NA	TGCGCCAGCAGCCTTAACCCGAGCTCCTACAATGAGCAGTTCTTC	CASSLNPSSYNEQFF
once	TRBV7-2	TRBJ2-2	TRBD1	TGTGCCAGCAGCCCTGGCAGGGGGCCCAACACCGGGGAGCTGTTTTTT	CASSPGRGPNTGELFF